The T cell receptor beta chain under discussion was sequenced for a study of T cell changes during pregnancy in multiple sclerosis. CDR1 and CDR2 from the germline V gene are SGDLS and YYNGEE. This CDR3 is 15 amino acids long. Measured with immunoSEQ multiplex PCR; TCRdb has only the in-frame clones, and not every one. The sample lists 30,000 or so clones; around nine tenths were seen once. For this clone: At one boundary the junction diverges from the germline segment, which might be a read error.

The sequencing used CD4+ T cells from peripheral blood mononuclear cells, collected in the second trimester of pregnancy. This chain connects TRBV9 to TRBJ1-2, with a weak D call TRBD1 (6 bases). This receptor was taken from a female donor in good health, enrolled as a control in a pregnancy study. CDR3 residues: CASSGRTADAYGHTF. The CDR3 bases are TGTGCCAGCAGCGGCCGGACAGCCGACGCCTATGGCCACACCTTC.